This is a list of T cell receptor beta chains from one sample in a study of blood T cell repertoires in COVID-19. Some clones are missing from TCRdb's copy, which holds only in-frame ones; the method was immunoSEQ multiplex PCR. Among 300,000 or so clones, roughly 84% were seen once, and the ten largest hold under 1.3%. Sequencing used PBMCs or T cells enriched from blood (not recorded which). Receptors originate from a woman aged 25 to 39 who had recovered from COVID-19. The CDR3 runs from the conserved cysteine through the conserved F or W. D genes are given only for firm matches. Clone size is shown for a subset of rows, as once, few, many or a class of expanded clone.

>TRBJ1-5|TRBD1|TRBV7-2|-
CASSLGGTVNQPQHF
TGTGCCAGCAGCTTAGGAGGGACAGTCAATCAGCCCCAGCATTTT
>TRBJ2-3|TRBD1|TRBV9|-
CASSRGQGAADTQYF
TGTGCCAGCAGCAGGGGCCAGGGGGCTGCAGATACGCAGTATTTT
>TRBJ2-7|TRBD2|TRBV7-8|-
CASSSASGGTYEQYF
TGTGCCAGCAGCTCCGCTAGCGGGGGTACCTACGAGCAGTACTTC
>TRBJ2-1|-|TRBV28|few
CASSFSRSSYNEQFF
TGTGCCAGCAGTTTTTCCCGGTCCTCCTACAATGAGCAGTTCTTC
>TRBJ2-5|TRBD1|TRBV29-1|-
CSALGQLIAETQYF
TGCAGCGCCTTGGGACAGCTAATAGCAGAGACCCAGTACTTC
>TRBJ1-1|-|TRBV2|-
CASSGLMNTEAFF
TGTGCCAGCAGCGGACTAATGAACACTGAAGCTTTCTTT
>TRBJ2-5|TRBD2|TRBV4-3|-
CASSQEKGSGGRQETQYF
TGCGCCAGCAGCCAAGAGAAAGGTAGCGGGGGGCGTCAAGAGACCCAGTACTTC
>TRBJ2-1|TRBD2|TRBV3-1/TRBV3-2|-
CASSQELANNEQFF
TGTGCCAGCAGCCAAGAACTAGCGAACAATGAGCAGTTCTTC
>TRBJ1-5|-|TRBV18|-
CASSGGDQPQHF
TGTGCCAGCTCCGGGGGGGATCAGCCCCAGCATTTT
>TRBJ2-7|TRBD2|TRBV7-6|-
CASSLRGGYEQYF
TGTGCCAGCAGCTTACGGGGGGGCTACGAGCAGTACTTC
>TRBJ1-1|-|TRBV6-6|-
CASSLRVPIKYSTEAFF
TGTGCCAGCAGTCTCCGGGTTCCCATAAAATACTCCACTGAAGCTTTCTTT